This entry describes one TCR beta chain. The CDR3 spans 14 residues. V lost 3 bases to trimming and J lost 7 bases; unmatched junction nucleotides: 4. Germline V gene sequence: CDR1 MDHEN, CDR2 SYDVKM. The data were taken from a study of cytomegalovirus exposure and HLA in healthy donors. PCR primers comprised 60 Vbeta and 13 Jbeta primers. Only in-frame clones appear in the TCRdb table, and some are missing; sequencing was by immunoSEQ multiplex PCR. The repertoire has 110,000 to 150,000 clones, around three quarters of them found once; the top ten carry approximately 2.3%. Sequences were obtained from PBMCs. The rearrangement links TRBV28 to TRBJ2-1, with 9 bases aligning to TRBD1. This clonotype originated in a woman in her sixties in good health and CMV-seropositive. The CDR3 sequence: CASSFGTGRNEQFF. Here the CDR3 DNA reads TGTGCCAGCAGTTTCGGGACAGGGAGGAATGAGCAGTTCTTC.